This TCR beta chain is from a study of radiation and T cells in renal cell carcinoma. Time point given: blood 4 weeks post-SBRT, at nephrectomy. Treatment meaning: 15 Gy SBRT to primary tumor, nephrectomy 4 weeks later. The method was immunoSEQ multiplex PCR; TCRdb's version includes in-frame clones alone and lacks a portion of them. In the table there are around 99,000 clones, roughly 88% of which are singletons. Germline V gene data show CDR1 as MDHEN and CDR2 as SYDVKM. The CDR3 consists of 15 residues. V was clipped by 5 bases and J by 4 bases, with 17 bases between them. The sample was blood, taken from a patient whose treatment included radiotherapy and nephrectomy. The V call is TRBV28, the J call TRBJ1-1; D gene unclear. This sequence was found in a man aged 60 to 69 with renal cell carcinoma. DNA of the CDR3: TGTGCCAGCAGTACTGACGGAGCCTTAAGCACTGAAGCTTTCTTT. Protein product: CASSTDGALSTEAFF. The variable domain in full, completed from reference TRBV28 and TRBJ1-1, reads DVKVTQSSRYLVKRTGEKVFLECVQDMDHENMFWYRQDPGLGLRLIYFSYDVKMKEKGDIPEGYSVSREKKERFSLILESASTNQTSMYLCASSTDGALSTEAFFGQGTRLTVV.